This T cell receptor beta chain was documented in a study of blood T cell repertoires in COVID-19. Whole-study context: COVID-19 samples collected from the United States, Italy and Spain covered acute and convalescent phases.

Per the original data handling: Amplifying reference gene primers gave estimates of nucleated cell counts. Assay: immunoSEQ multiplex PCR; the TCRdb copy retains only in-frame clones and omits some. V and J calls and clone size follow that table, whereas D and trimming were derived from the DNA. The table includes roughly 260,000 clones, more than 75% detected once. Germline V gives CDR1 MNHEY, CDR2 SVGAGI. The CDR3 contains 15 residues. The germline V and J ends were trimmed by 7 bases and 6 bases, with 22 bases remaining between them. The sequenced material came from peripheral blood. The chain carries TRBV6-5 and TRBJ2-7, with D possibly being TRBD1 (6 bases). The sequence was obtained from a man aged 40-49 years who had recovered from COVID-19. The CDR3 region has the DNA TGTGCCAGCACCATCGAGCGCCCAGGGGTCGGCGAGCAGTACTTC. As protein: CASTIERPGVGEQYF.